This T cell receptor (beta chain) appears in the sequencing data of a study of tumor-infiltrating lymphocytes in primary liver carcinoma. General observations from the study: Merely about 7-25% of top clones occurred in all five tumor regions.

Co-extracting RNA and DNA was done with about 18-33 mg of unsorted bulk tissue as input. Turning to this clonotype: Its antigen is as yet unknown. At one boundary the junction diverges from the germline segment, which might be a read error.

The CDR3 runs 15 residues. Germline CDR1 is LGHNA and CDR2 is YNFKEQ. Using a constant-region primer together with ProtoScript II reverse transcriptase, TCR beta cDNA was made from approximately 0.55 ug of total RNA. Slightly modified ARM-PCR served as the procedure for the TCR beta libraries. These libraries came from three rounds of nested multiplex PCR. A C-beta reverse primer and TRBV1-TRBV30 forward primers served in each of the first two PCR rounds, at ten to eleven cycles apiece. TCRdb called the multiplex PCR reads again in MiXCR, with one record for every CDR3 protein. This table has about 54,000 distinct CDR3 sequences, around 79% appearing once.

This clonotype was sampled from a middle-aged man with primary liver carcinoma and hepatitis B virus infection. V is TRBV4-2 and J is TRBJ1-1; unclear D gene. The specimen was liver tumor tissue from sampling region 2. Stated subset: tumor region T2, inferior pole. The CDR3 DNA follows: TGTGCCAGCAGCCAAGGCGAGACGGTGAACGCTGAAGCTTTCTTT. As protein: CASSQGETVNAEAFF.